This T cell receptor (beta chain) was recorded in a study of T cell changes during pregnancy in multiple sclerosis. CDR3 length: 13 residues. The germline gives CDR1 GTSNPN, CDR2 SVGIG (reference sequence). Losses at the gene ends were 4 bases for V and 6 bases for J; bases not matched to a gene: 7. Sequencing was performed with immunoSEQ multiplex PCR; in TCRdb, only in-frame clones are kept and a portion is missing. The sample records about 73,000 clones, almost 90% being singletons. The sequenced sample was peripheral blood, obtained after pregnancy. This rearrangement joins TRBV30 to TRBJ2-7; 9 bases fit TRBD1. The source is a female donor in good health, enrolled as a control in a pregnancy study. As DNA, the CDR3 is TGTGCCTGGACCGGGACAGGGAGCTCCGAGCAGTACTTC. Translation: CAWTGTGSSEQYF.